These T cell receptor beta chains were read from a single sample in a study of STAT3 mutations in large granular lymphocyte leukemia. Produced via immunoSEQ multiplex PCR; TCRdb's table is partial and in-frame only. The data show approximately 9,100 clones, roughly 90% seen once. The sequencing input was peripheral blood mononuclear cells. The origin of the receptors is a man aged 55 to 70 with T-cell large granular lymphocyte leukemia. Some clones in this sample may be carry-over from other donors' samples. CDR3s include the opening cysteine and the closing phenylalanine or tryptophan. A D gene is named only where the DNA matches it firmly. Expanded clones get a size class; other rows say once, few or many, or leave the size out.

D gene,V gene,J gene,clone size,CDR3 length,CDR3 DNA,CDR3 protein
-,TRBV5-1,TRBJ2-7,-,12,TGCGCCAGCAGCAGCGGACGCGGCGAGCAGTACTTC,CASSSGRGEQYF
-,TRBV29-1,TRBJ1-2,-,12,TGCAGCGTTGAATCACTGAACTATGGCTACACCTTC,CSVESLNYGYTF
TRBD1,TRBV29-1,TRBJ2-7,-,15,TGCAGCGTGCCCGGGACAGGAGCTTTCCCCTACGAGCAGTACTTC,CSVPGTGAFPYEQYF
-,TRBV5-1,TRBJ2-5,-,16,TGCGCCAGCAGCGCCCTTGGGGGCGGAACTGGGGAGACCCAGTACTTC,CASSALGGGTGETQYF
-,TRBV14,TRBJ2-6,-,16,TGTGCCAGCAGCCACTCCCTGGGGTCTGGGGCCAACGTCCTGACTTTC,CASSHSLGSGANVLTF
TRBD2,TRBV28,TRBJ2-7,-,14,TGTGCCACCCAACCGGGGGGAGAGAACTACGAGCAGTACTTC,CATQPGGENYEQYF
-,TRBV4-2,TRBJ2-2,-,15,TGTGCCAGCAGCCAAGAAGATGCGGGAACCGGGGAGCTGTTTTTT,CASSQEDAGTGELFF
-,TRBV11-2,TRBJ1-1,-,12,TGTGCCAGCAGCGAGGGAGGGGGTGAAGCTTTCTTT,CASSEGGGEAFF
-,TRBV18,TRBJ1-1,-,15,TGTGCCAGCTCACCACCGGCAGGCCTGAACACTGAAGCTTTCTTT,CASSPPAGLNTEAFF
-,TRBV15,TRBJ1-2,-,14,TGTGCCACCAGCAGAGGTGGCGGGAACTATGGCTACACCTTC,CATSRGGGNYGYTF
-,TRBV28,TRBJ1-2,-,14,TGTGCCAGCAGTTTATATCAGTCGGGCTATGGCTACACCTTC,CASSLYQSGYGYTF
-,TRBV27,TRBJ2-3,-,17,TGTGCCAGCAGTTCCCCCGGCCGACAGGGCCGGGGGGATACGCAGTATTTT,CASSSPGRQGRGDTQYF
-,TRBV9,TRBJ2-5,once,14,TGTGCCAGCAGCGTAGGAGGGGTCCAAGAGACCCAGTACTTC,CASSVGGVQETQYF
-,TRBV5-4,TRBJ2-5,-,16,TGTGCCAGCAGCTTGGGACTGGGGCTGGCGAGAGAGACCCAGTACTTC,CASSLGLGLARETQYF
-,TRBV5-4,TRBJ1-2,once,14,TGTGCCAGCAGCTTTTCAGGAGGGGACTATGGCTACACCTTC,CASSFSGGDYGYTF
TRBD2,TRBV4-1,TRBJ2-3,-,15,TGCGCCAGCTCTTCTCCCGGGACTAGCGGAGATACGCAGTATTTT,CASSSPGTSGDTQYF
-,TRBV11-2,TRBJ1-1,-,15,TGTGCCAGCAGCTTAGTTGGGGGGATTAACACTGAAGCTTTCTTT,CASSLVGGINTEAFF
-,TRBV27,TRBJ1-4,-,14,TGTGCCAGCAGTCCTAACAGGGTTGGAGAAAAACTGTTTTTT,CASSPNRVGEKLFF
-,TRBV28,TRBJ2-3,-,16,TGTGCCAGCAGTGAGAGCCGGGACTGGCGCACAGATACGCAGTATTTT,CASSESRDWRTDTQYF
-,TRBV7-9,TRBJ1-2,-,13,TGTGCCAGCAGCTTCTCGCAGGTCAATGGCTACACCTTC,CASSFSQVNGYTF
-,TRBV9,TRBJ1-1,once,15,TGTGCCAGCAGCGTAGGAGCCTTAGGGAACACTGAAGCTTTCTTT,CASSVGALGNTEAFF
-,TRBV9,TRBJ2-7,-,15,TGTGCCAGCAGCGTAGCCGGGAACAGGCTGGGAGAGCAGTACTTC,CASSVAGNRLGEQYF
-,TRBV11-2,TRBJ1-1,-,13,TGTGCCAGCAGCTTAGACCTGAACACTGAAGCTTTCTTT,CASSLDLNTEAFF
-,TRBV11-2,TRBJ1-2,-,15,TGTGCCAGCAGCTTAGATAGGGGGGGCTCTGGAGGCTACACCTTC,CASSLDRGGSGGYTF